The rows below give T cell receptor beta chains drawn from one sample of a study of blood T cell repertoires in COVID-19. Assay: immunoSEQ multiplex PCR; the TCRdb copy retains only in-frame clones and omits some. This table holds about 180,000 clones, about nine tenths found once. What was sequenced was peripheral blood. These receptor sequences come from a young man who had recovered from COVID-19. Each CDR3 is given with its conserved first and last residue. Each record gives: clone size, J gene, D gene, V gene, CDR3 protein, CDR3 DNA. D genes are given only for firm matches. Rows may omit the clone size; those that give it use once, few, many or a size class.

abundance: .; j_gene: TRBJ1-2; d_gene: .; v_gene: TRBV18; CDR3aa: CASSSGRGQHYGYTF; CDR3nt: TGTGCCAGCTCATCAGGCCGTGGACAGCACTATGGCTACACCTTC
abundance: .; j_gene: TRBJ2-1; d_gene: TRBD2; v_gene: TRBV4-1; CDR3aa: CASSPTSGRSNEQFF; CDR3nt: TGCGCCAGCAGCCCAACTAGCGGGAGATCGAATGAGCAGTTCTTC
abundance: .; j_gene: TRBJ1-2; d_gene: .; v_gene: TRBV19; CDR3aa: CASSIRGQNGVGYTF; CDR3nt: TGTGCCAGTAGTATTCGAGGACAGAACGGAGTCGGCTACACCTTC
abundance: once; j_gene: TRBJ2-7; d_gene: .; v_gene: TRBV27; CDR3aa: CASSSPGTYEQYF; CDR3nt: TGTGCCAGCAGTTCCCCGGGGACCTACGAGCAGTACTTC
abundance: .; j_gene: TRBJ1-1; d_gene: .; v_gene: TRBV18; CDR3aa: CASSPLRAPMNTEAFF; CDR3nt: TGTGCCAGCTCACCACTCAGGGCCCCAATGAACACTGAAGCTTTCTTT
abundance: .; j_gene: TRBJ2-3; d_gene: TRBD2; v_gene: TRBV28; CDR3aa: CASTLSGTSTDTQYF; CDR3nt: TGTGCCAGCACACTTAGCGGGACTAGCACAGATACGCAGTATTTT
abundance: .; j_gene: TRBJ2-5; d_gene: .; v_gene: TRBV21-1; CDR3aa: CASGTQDLFQETQYF; CDR3nt: TGTGCCAGCGGAACTCAGGATCTATTCCAAGAGACCCAGTACTTC
abundance: .; j_gene: TRBJ2-3; d_gene: TRBD1; v_gene: TRBV6-5; CDR3aa: CASTPVKGATDTQYF; CDR3nt: TGTGCCAGCACTCCAGTTAAGGGGGCCACAGATACGCAGTATTTT
abundance: .; j_gene: TRBJ1-1; d_gene: TRBD1; v_gene: TRBV7-2; CDR3aa: CASSRGQTNTEAFF; CDR3nt: TGTGCCAGCAGCCGGGGACAGACGAACACTGAAGCTTTCTTT
abundance: once; j_gene: TRBJ2-7; d_gene: TRBD1; v_gene: TRBV19; CDR3aa: CASSIDGTGRLEQYF; CDR3nt: TGTGCCAGTAGTATAGATGGGACAGGGCGCCTCGAGCAGTACTTC
abundance: .; j_gene: TRBJ2-5; d_gene: TRBD1; v_gene: TRBV24-1; CDR3aa: CATGETGGRETQYF; CDR3nt: TGTGCCACCGGCGAAACAGGGGGACGAGAGACCCAGTACTTC
abundance: .; j_gene: TRBJ2-1; d_gene: TRBD2; v_gene: TRBV5-6; CDR3aa: CASSLAKPAGGEQFF; CDR3nt: TGTGCCAGCAGCTTGGCCAAACCAGCGGGAGGCGAGCAGTTCTTC
abundance: .; j_gene: TRBJ2-7; d_gene: TRBD1; v_gene: TRBV27; CDR3aa: CASSLSIQGAGYEQYF; CDR3nt: TGTGCCAGCAGTTTATCCATACAGGGGGCCGGCTACGAGCAGTACTTC
abundance: .; j_gene: TRBJ1-3; d_gene: .; v_gene: TRBV19; CDR3aa: CASSDRASGNTIYF; CDR3nt: TGTGCCAGTAGCGACAGAGCCTCTGGAAACACCATATATTTT
abundance: .; j_gene: TRBJ2-7; d_gene: TRBD2; v_gene: TRBV5-4; CDR3aa: CASSQRGGMPREQYF; CDR3nt: TGTGCCAGCAGCCAGCGGGGGGGCATGCCCAGGGAGCAGTACTTC
abundance: .; j_gene: TRBJ1-1; d_gene: .; v_gene: TRBV19; CDR3aa: CASSTQGGGLLDEAFF; CDR3nt: TGTGCCAGTAGTACCCAAGGGGGGGGGTTGTTGGATGAAGCTTTCTTT
abundance: .; j_gene: TRBJ2-5; d_gene: TRBD1; v_gene: TRBV19; CDR3aa: CASSRRTGNQETQYF; CDR3nt: TGTGCCAGTAGCCGTAGGACAGGTAACCAAGAGACCCAGTACTTC
abundance: .; j_gene: TRBJ1-2; d_gene: .; v_gene: TRBV27; CDR3aa: CASSLSVTDGYTF; CDR3nt: TGTGCCAGCAGTTTATCAGTAACAGATGGCTACACCTTC
abundance: once; j_gene: TRBJ2-7; d_gene: .; v_gene: TRBV10-2; CDR3aa: CATHQDRLYEQYF; CDR3nt: TGCGCCACTCACCAGGACAGACTCTACGAGCAGTACTTC
abundance: .; j_gene: TRBJ2-7; d_gene: TRBD2; v_gene: TRBV7-9; CDR3aa: CASSPTSGTYEQYF; CDR3nt: TGTGCCAGCAGCCCGACTAGCGGGACCTACGAGCAGTACTTC
abundance: once; j_gene: TRBJ2-5; d_gene: .; v_gene: TRBV7-2; CDR3aa: CASSKTAQETQYF; CDR3nt: TGTGCCAGCAGCAAGACAGCGCAAGAGACCCAGTACTTC
abundance: .; j_gene: TRBJ1-5; d_gene: .; v_gene: TRBV5-5; CDR3aa: CASSLGSGNQPQHF; CDR3nt: TGTGCCAGCAGCTTGGGCAGCGGCAATCAGCCCCAGCATTTT
abundance: .; j_gene: TRBJ2-5; d_gene: TRBD2; v_gene: TRBV2; CDR3aa: CASSEGGSGTQYF; CDR3nt: TGTGCCAGCAGTGAGGGGGGGTCGGGGACCCAGTACTTC
abundance: .; j_gene: TRBJ1-4; d_gene: .; v_gene: TRBV20-1; CDR3aa: CSASLITGPRGEKLFF; CDR3nt: TGCAGTGCTAGTCTGATAACGGGACCCAGGGGTGAAAAACTGTTTTTT
abundance: .; j_gene: TRBJ1-4; d_gene: TRBD1; v_gene: TRBV19; CDR3aa: CASSSGQGGNEKLFF; CDR3nt: TGTGCCAGTAGTTCCGGACAGGGGGGGAATGAAAAACTGTTTTTT
abundance: .; j_gene: TRBJ2-7; d_gene: .; v_gene: TRBV6-5; CDR3aa: CASIEEGTHEQYF; CDR3nt: TGTGCCAGCATCGAGGAGGGAACCCACGAGCAGTACTTC
abundance: .; j_gene: TRBJ2-2; d_gene: .; v_gene: TRBV5-1; CDR3aa: CASSRRGTNTGELFF; CDR3nt: TGCGCCAGCAGCAGGAGGGGAACAAACACCGGGGAGCTGTTTTTT
abundance: .; j_gene: TRBJ1-3; d_gene: .; v_gene: TRBV7-9; CDR3aa: CASSFSRPGLSGNTIYF; CDR3nt: TGTGCCAGCAGCTTCTCACGGCCAGGACTCTCTGGAAACACCATATATTTT
abundance: .; j_gene: TRBJ1-1; d_gene: TRBD1; v_gene: TRBV27; CDR3aa: CASRPDRENTEAFF; CDR3nt: TGTGCCAGCAGGCCGGACAGGGAGAACACTGAAGCTTTCTTT
abundance: once; j_gene: TRBJ1-2; d_gene: TRBD1; v_gene: TRBV7-8; CDR3aa: CASSFLGQGANYGYTF; CDR3nt: TGTGCCAGCAGCTTCCTAGGACAGGGGGCTAATTATGGCTACACCTTC
abundance: .; j_gene: TRBJ1-1; d_gene: .; v_gene: TRBV5-1; CDR3aa: CASSLASGEGAFF; CDR3nt: TGCGCCAGCAGTTTAGCCTCGGGGGAGGGAGCTTTCTTT
abundance: .; j_gene: TRBJ1-5; d_gene: TRBD1; v_gene: TRBV13; CDR3aa: CASSASGQGLNQPQHF; CDR3nt: TGTGCCAGCAGCGCCTCGGGACAGGGACTCAATCAGCCCCAGCATTTT
abundance: .; j_gene: TRBJ2-1; d_gene: TRBD2; v_gene: TRBV7-2; CDR3aa: CASSQGGLARTYNEQFF; CDR3nt: TGTGCCAGCAGCCAGGGGGGACTAGCTAGAACCTACAATGAGCAGTTCTTC
abundance: .; j_gene: TRBJ2-5; d_gene: .; v_gene: TRBV5-4; CDR3aa: CASSQEYRAQETQYF; CDR3nt: TGTGCCAGCAGCCAGGAATACAGGGCACAAGAGACCCAGTACTTC
abundance: .; j_gene: TRBJ2-3; d_gene: .; v_gene: TRBV10-3; CDR3aa: CATVPTLGTDTQYF; CDR3nt: TGTGCCACCGTCCCTACTCTAGGCACAGATACGCAGTATTTT
abundance: .; j_gene: TRBJ1-6; d_gene: .; v_gene: TRBV7-6; CDR3aa: CASSPGGVYNSPLHF; CDR3nt: TGTGCCAGCAGCCCCGGGGGGGTCTATAATTCACCCCTCCACTTT
abundance: .; j_gene: TRBJ2-7; d_gene: TRBD1; v_gene: TRBV7-8; CDR3aa: CASSQDRYEQYF; CDR3nt: TGTGCCAGCAGCCAGGACAGGTACGAGCAGTACTTC
abundance: .; j_gene: TRBJ2-4; d_gene: .; v_gene: TRBV6-4; CDR3aa: CASNLDIQYF; CDR3nt: TGTGCCAGCAACCTAGACATTCAGTACTTC
abundance: .; j_gene: TRBJ2-7; d_gene: .; v_gene: TRBV24-1; CDR3aa: CATSDFGLISYEQYF; CDR3nt: TGTGCCACCAGTGATTTTGGGCTGATCTCCTACGAGCAGTACTTC
abundance: .; j_gene: TRBJ2-7; d_gene: TRBD2; v_gene: TRBV4-2; CDR3aa: CASSQDRRTSGLPYEQYF; CDR3nt: TGTGCCAGCAGCCAAGATCGAAGGACTAGCGGGCTTCCCTACGAGCAGTACTTC
abundance: .; j_gene: TRBJ2-5; d_gene: .; v_gene: TRBV7-8; CDR3aa: CASSFPGDQETQYF; CDR3nt: TGTGCCAGCAGCTTTCCGGGGGACCAAGAGACCCAGTACTTC
abundance: .; j_gene: TRBJ2-1; d_gene: .; v_gene: TRBV6-5; CDR3aa: CASRTRDFYNEQFF; CDR3nt: TGTGCCAGCAGAACCCGGGATTTTTACAATGAGCAGTTCTTC
abundance: few; j_gene: TRBJ1-1; d_gene: .; v_gene: TRBV5-4; CDR3aa: CASSLGQDKAFF; CDR3nt: TGTGCCAGCAGCTTGGGACAGGACAAAGCTTTCTTT
abundance: .; j_gene: TRBJ2-1; d_gene: TRBD2; v_gene: TRBV5-1; CDR3aa: CASSLTSRNEQFF; CDR3nt: TGCGCCAGCAGCCTGACTAGCCGCAATGAGCAGTTCTTC
abundance: .; j_gene: TRBJ1-1; d_gene: .; v_gene: TRBV6-5; CDR3aa: CASSYGGTGYTEAFF; CDR3nt: TGTGCCAGCAGTTACGGCGGGACGGGGTACACTGAAGCTTTCTTT